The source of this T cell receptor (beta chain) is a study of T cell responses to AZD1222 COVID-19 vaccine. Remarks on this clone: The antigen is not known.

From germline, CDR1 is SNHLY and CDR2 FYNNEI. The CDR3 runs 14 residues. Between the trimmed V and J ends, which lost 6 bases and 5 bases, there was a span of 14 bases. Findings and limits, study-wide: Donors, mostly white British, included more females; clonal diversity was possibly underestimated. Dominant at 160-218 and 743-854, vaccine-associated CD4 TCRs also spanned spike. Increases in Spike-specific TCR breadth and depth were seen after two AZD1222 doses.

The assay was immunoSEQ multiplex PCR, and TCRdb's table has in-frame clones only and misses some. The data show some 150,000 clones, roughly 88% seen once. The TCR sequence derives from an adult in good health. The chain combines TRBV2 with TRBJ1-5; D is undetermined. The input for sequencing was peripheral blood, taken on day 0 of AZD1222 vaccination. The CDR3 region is CASSLVRVDQPQHF. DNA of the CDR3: TGTGCCAGCAGCTTGGTAAGGGTTGATCAGCCCCAGCATTTT.